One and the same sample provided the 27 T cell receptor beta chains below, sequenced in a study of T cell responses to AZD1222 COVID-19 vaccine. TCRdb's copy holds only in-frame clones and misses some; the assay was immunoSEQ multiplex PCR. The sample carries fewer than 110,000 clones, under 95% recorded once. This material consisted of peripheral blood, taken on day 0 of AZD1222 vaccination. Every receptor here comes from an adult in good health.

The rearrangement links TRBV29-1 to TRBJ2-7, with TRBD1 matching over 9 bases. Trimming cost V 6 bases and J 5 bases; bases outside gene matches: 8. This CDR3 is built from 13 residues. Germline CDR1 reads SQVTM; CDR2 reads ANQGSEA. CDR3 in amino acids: CSVSGQGIHEQYF. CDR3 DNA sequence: TGCAGCGTATCGGGACAGGGCATTCACGAGCAGTACTTC.

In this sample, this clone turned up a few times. This CDR3 is CASSLEGVAGYNEQFF. In nucleotides, the CDR3 is TGCGCCAGCAGCTTGGAAGGTGTAGCGGGGTACAATGAGCAGTTCTTC. The chain couples TRBV5-1 to TRBJ2-1, with TRBD2 identical over 8 bases. This CDR3 region has 16 residues. Germline CDR1 reads SGHRS; CDR2 reads YFSETQ. V lost 0 bases and J lost 4; bases outside the gene matches: 6.

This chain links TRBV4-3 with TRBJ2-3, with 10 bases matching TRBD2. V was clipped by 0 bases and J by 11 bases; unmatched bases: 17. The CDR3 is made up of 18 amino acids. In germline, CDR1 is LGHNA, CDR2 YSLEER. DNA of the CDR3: TGCGCCAGCAGCCAAGAAATAATCGGTCTAGCGGGGGCCGGGGGGCAGTATTTT. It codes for CASSQEIIGLAGAGGQYF.

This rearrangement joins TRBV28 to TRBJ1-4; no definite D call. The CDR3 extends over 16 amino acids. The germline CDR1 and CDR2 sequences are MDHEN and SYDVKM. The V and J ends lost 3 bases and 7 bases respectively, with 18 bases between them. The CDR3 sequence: CASSFQSGELGEKLFF. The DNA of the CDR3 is TGTGCCAGCAGTTTCCAGAGTGGAGAGTTGGGTGAAAAACTGTTTTTT.

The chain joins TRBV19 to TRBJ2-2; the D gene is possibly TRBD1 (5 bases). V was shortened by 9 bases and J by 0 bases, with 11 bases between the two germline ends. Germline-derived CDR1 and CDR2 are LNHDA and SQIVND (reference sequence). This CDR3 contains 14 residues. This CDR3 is CASDSTANTGELFF. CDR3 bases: TGTGCCAGCGACAGTACCGCGAACACCGGGGAGCTGTTTTTT.

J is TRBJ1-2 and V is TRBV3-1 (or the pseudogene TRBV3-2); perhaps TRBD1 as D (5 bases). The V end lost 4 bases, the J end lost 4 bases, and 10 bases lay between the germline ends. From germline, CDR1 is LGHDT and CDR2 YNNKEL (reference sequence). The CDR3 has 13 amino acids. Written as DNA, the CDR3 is TGTGCCAGCAGCCTCGACAGTGGCTATGGCTACACCTTC. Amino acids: CASSLDSGYGYTF.

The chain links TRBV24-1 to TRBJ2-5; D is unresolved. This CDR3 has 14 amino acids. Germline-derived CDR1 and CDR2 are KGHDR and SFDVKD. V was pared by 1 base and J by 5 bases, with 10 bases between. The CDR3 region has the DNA TGTGCCACCAGTGATTTAGTTTCCCCGGAGACCCAGTACTTC. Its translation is CATSDLVSPETQYF.

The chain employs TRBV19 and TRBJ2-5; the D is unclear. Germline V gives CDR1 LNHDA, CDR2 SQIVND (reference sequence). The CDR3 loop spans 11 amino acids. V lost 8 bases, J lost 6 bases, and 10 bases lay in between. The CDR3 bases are TGTGCCAGTCGTGAGGAGCAGACCCAGTACTTC. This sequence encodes CASREEQTQYF.

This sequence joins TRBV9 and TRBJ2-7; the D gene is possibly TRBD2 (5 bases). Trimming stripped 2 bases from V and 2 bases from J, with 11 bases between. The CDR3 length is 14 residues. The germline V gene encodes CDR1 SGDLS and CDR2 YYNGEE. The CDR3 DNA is TGTGCCAGCAGCGTCGAGGGTTCCCCCTACGAGCAGTACTTC. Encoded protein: CASSVEGSPYEQYF.

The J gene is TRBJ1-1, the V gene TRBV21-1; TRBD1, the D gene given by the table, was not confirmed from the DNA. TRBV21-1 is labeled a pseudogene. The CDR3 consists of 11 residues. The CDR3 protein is CASSPTAEAFF. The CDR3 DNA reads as TGTGCCAGCAGCCCAACAGCAGAAGCTTTCTTT.

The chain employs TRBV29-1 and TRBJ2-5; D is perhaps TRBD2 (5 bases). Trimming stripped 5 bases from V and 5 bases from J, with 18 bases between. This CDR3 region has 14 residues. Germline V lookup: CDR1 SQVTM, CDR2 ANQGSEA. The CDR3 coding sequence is TGCAGCGTTTCAGGACTGCCGTCCCATGAGACCCAGTACTTC. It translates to CSVSGLPSHETQYF.

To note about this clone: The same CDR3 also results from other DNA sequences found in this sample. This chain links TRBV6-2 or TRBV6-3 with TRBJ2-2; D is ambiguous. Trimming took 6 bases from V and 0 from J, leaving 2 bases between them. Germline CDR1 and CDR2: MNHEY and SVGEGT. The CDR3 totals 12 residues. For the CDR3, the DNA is TGTGCCAGCAGCTCGAACACCGGGGAGCTGTTTTTT. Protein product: CASSSNTGELFF.

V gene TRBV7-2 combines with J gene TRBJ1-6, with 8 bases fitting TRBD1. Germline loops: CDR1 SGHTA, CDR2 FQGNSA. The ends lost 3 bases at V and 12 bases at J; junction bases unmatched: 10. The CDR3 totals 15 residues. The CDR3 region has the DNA TGTGCCAGCAGCTTCAGTGGGACAGGATTCAGACCCCTCCACTTT. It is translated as CASSFSGTGFRPLHF.

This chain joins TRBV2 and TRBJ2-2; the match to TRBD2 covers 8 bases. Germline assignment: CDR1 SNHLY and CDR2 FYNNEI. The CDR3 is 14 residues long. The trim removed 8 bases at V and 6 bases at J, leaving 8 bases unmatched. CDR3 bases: TGTGCCAGCGGGAGGCGGGGGGACCCCGGGGAGCTGTTTTTT. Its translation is CASGRRGDPGELFF.

As DNA, the CDR3 is TGCGCCAGCAGCCAGGGGTGGAATTCACCCCTCCACTTT. Amino acids: CASSQGWNSPLHF. The chain links TRBV4-1 to TRBJ1-6; no definite D call. Germline lookup yields CDR1 MGHRA and CDR2 YSYEKL. The CDR3 is made up of 13 amino acids. With 3 bases removed from V and 7 bases from J, the gap between germline ends came to 7 bases.

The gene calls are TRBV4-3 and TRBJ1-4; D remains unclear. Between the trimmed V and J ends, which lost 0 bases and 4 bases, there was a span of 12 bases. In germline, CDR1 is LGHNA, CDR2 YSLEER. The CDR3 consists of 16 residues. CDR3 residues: CASSQDPGVGNEKLFF. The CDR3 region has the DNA TGCGCCAGCAGCCAAGATCCGGGTGTGGGTAATGAAAAACTGTTTTTT.

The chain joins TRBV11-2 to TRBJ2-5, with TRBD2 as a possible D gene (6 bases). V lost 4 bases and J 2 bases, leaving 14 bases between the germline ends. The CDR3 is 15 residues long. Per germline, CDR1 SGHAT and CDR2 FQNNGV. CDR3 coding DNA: TGTGCCAGCAGCTCAGACTTGGGAGGACAAGAGACCCAGTACTTC. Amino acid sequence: CASSSDLGGQETQYF.

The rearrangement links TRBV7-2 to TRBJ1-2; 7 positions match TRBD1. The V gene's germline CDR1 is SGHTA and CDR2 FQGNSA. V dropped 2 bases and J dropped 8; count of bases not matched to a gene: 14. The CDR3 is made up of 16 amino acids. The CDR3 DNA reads TGTGCCAGCAGCTTACGGACCCTGGGACAGCTTAGCGGCTACACCTTC. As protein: CASSLRTLGQLSGYTF.

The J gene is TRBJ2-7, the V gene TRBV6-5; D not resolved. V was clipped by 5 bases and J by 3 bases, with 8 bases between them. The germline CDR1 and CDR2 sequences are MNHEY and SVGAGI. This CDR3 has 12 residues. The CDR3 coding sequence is TGTGCCAGCAGTACAGTACTCTACGAGCAGTACTTC. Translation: CASSTVLYEQYF.

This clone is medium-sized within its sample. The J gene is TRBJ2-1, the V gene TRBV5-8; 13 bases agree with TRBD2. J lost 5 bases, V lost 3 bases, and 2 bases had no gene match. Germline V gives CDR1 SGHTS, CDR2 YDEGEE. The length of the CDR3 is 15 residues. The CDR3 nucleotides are TGTGCCAGCAGCTACGGGACTAGCGGGAACAATGAGCAGTTCTTC. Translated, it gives CASSYGTSGNNEQFF.

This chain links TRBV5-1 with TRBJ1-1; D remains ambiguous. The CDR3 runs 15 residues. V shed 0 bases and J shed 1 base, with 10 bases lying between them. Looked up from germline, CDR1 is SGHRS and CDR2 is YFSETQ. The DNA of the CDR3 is TGCGCCAGCAGCTTGGGGTCAATGGAGAACACTGAAGCTTTCTTT. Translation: CASSLGSMENTEAFF.

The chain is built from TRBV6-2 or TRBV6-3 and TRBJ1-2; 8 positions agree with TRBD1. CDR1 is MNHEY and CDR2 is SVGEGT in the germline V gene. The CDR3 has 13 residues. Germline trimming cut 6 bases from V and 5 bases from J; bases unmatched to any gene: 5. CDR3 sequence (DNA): TGTGCCAGCAGCCAAAGGGACAGGTATGGCTACACCTTC. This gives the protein CASSQRDRYGYTF.

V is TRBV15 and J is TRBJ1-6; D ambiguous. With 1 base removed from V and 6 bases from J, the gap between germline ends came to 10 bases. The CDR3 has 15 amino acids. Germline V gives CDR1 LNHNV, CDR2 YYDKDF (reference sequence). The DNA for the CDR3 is TGTGCCACCAGCAGAGCGAAGGGAACTAATTCACCCCTCCACTTT. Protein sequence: CATSRAKGTNSPLHF. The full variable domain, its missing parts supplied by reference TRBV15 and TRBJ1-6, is DAMVIQNPRYQVTQFGKPVTLSCSQTLNHNVMYWYQQKSSQAPKLLFHYYDKDFNNEADTPDNFQSRRPNTSFCFLDIRSPGLGDTAMYLCATSRAKGTNSPLHFGNGTRLTVT.

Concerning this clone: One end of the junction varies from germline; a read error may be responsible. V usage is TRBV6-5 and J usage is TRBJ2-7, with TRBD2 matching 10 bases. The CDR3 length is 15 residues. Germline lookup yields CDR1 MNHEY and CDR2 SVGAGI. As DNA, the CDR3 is TGTGCCAGCAGATACTCTAGCGGGGGCTCCTACGAGCAGTACTTC. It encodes CASRYSSGGSYEQYF.

CDR3: CASSQWAGKQYF. The CDR3 nucleotides are TGTGCCAGCAGCCAGTGGGCGGGGAAGCAGTACTTC. This rearrangement joins TRBV11-2 to TRBJ2-7; a weak D match, TRBD2 (6 bases). There are 12 residues in the CDR3. Germline assignment: CDR1 SGHAT and CDR2 FQNNGV. V was clipped by 5 bases and J by 8 bases, with 13 bases between them. The variable domain in full, with the rest retrieved from reference TRBV11-2 and TRBJ2-7, is EAGVAQSPRYKIIEKRQSVAFWCNPISGHATLYWYQQILGQGPKLLIQFQNNGVVDDSQLPKDRFSAERLKGVDSTLKIQPAKLEDSAVYLCASSQWAGKQYFGPGTRLTVT.

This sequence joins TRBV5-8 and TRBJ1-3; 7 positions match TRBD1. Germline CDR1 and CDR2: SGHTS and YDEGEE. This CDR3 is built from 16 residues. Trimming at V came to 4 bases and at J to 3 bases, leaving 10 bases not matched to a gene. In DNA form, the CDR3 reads TGTGCCAGCAGCCTGCGACAGGGAGCTGGTGGAAACACCATATATTTT. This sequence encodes CASSLRQGAGGNTIYF. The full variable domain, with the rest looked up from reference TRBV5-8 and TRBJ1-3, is EAGVTQSPTHLIKTRGQQATLRCSPISGHTSVYWYQQALGLGLQFLLWYDEGEERNRGNFPPRFSGRQFPNYSSELNVNALELEDSALYLCASSLRQGAGGNTIYFGEGSWLTVV.

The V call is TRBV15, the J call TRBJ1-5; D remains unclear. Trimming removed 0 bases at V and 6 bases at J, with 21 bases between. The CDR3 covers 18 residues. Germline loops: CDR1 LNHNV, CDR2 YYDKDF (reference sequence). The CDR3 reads CATSRDQLGKGLIQPQHF. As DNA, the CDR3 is TGTGCCACCAGCAGAGATCAACTGGGGAAGGGTTTAATTCAGCCCCAGCATTTT.